The T cell receptor (beta chain) under discussion was sequenced for a study of beta chain features in type 1 diabetes. Expressed TCRB transcripts were sequenced after all isolated RNA was converted to cDNA. Libraries were prepared by immunoSEQ multiplex PCR; TCRdb keeps only in-frame clonotypes and omits some of them. The profile covers about 240,000 clones, with around 26% appearing a single time and 3.5% to 4% taken by the ten largest. Sequenced material: central memory CD4+ T cells from blood. This TCR derives from a man aged 25 to 40 in good health.

Here the CDR3 DNA reads TGCGCCAGCAGCGTGACTAGACAGGTCACCGGGGAGCTGTTTTTT. This codes for CASSVTRQVTGELFF. The V gene is TRBV5-1, the J gene TRBJ2-2, with D perhaps given as TRBD1 or TRBD2 (6 bases each). The V and J ends lost 4 bases and 4 bases respectively, with 14 bases between them. Germline V gives CDR1 SGHRS, CDR2 YFSETQ. The CDR3 runs to 15 residues.